One sample yielded the 2 T cell receptor beta chains listed below, sequenced in a study of cytomegalovirus exposure and HLA in healthy donors. PCR primers comprised 60 Vbeta and 13 Jbeta primers. Clones were sequenced by immunoSEQ multiplex PCR, and TCRdb holds only the in-frame ones, with some missing. The data contain under 200,000 clones, around 80% of them singletons. Sequencing input: PBMCs. These TCRs come from a male donor in good health and CMV-seropositive.

This chain connects TRBV5-1 to TRBJ2-1; 10 bases are shared with TRBD2. V was clipped by 4 bases and J by 4 bases; unmatched bases: 2. Germline-derived CDR1 and CDR2 are SGHRS and YFSETQ. CDR3 length equals 14 residues. The DNA of the CDR3 is TGCGCCAGCAGCCTTAGCGGGAGGTACAATGAGCAGTTCTTC. This sequence encodes CASSLSGRYNEQFF.

The rearrangement uses TRBV28 and TRBJ2-7; no clear D gene. CDR3 length equals 14 residues. Looked up from germline, CDR1 is MDHEN and CDR2 is SYDVKM. Trimming stripped 5 bases from V and 0 bases from J, with 11 bases between. CDR3 residues: CASSPQPSSYEQYF. The CDR3 DNA sequence: TGTGCCAGCAGTCCTCAACCCAGCTCCTACGAGCAGTACTTC.